A selection of T cell receptor beta chains follows, all from one sample in a study of cytomegalovirus exposure and HLA in healthy donors. Profiling relied on immunoSEQ multiplex PCR, and the TCRdb table lists in-frame clones only, not all of them. The table has roughly 130,000 clones, roughly nine tenths seen once. The sample was PBMCs. All receptors derive from a man aged 25-45 years in good health and CMV-seronegative. CDR3s include the opening cysteine and the closing phenylalanine or tryptophan. Fields, in order: J gene, V gene, clone size, D gene, CDR3 protein, CDR3 DNA. The D gene is left open where the match is weak. Clone size appears in some rows only: once, few, many, or a class for an expanded clone.

TRBJ1-2 | TRBV19 | - | TRBD1 | CASREQGEYGYTF | TGTGCCAGTAGGGAACAGGGGGAGTATGGCTACACCTTC
TRBJ1-2 | TRBV28 | - | TRBD1 | CASSWTGTNYGYTF | TGTGCCAGCAGTTGGACAGGGACCAACTATGGCTACACCTTC
TRBJ2-1 | TRBV19 | once | TRBD1 | CASIAGTGRNEQFF | TGTGCCAGTATTGCCGGGACAGGTAGAAATGAGCAGTTCTTC
TRBJ1-2 | TRBV27 | - | TRBD1 | CASSPQGQGYYGYTF | TGTGCCAGCAGTCCTCAGGGACAGGGGTACTATGGCTACACCTTC
TRBJ1-5 | TRBV4-1 | once | - | CASSQGSGYSNQPQHF | TGCGCCAGCAGCCAAGGGTCGGGGTATAGCAATCAGCCCCAGCATTTT
TRBJ2-7 | TRBV6-1 | - | - | CASSAGGEQYF | TGTGCCAGCAGTGCCGGAGGCGAGCAGTACTTC
TRBJ2-5 | TRBV5-1 | - | TRBD2 | CASSGGGTQETQYF | TGCGCCAGCAGCGGCGGGGGGACCCAAGAGACCCAGTACTTC
TRBJ2-2 | TRBV5-6 | - | TRBD2 | CASSFVGGKNTGELFF | TGTGCCAGCAGCTTCGTCGGGGGGAAGAACACCGGGGAGCTGTTTTTT
TRBJ1-1 | TRBV10-3 | - | TRBD1 | CAISVTGGNTEAFF | TGTGCCATCAGTGTAACAGGGGGGAACACTGAAGCTTTCTTT
TRBJ1-6 | TRBV25-1 | - | - | CASRAGHRAFPPLHF | TGTGCCAGCAGAGCAGGACACCGCGCCTTTCCACCCCTCCACTTT
TRBJ1-1 | TRBV6-5 | - | - | CASSFSGQLNTEAFF | TGTGCCAGCAGTTTCTCGGGACAATTGAACACTGAAGCTTTCTTT
TRBJ1-2 | TRBV2 | - | - | CASIPGTQGGVYGYTF | TGTGCCAGCATACCCGGGACACAAGGTGGGGTTTATGGCTACACCTTC
TRBJ1-3 | TRBV14 | - | - | CASSQYRGSSGNTIYF | TGTGCCAGCAGCCAGTACCGGGGGAGCTCTGGAAACACCATATATTTT
TRBJ2-7 | TRBV11-2 | once | TRBD2 | CASSTLLAGVPWEYF | TGTGCCAGCAGCACCCTACTAGCGGGGGTCCCGTGGGAGTACTTC
TRBJ1-4 | TRBV15 | - | TRBD1 | CATSSTDRDEKLFF | TGTGCCACCAGCAGCACCGACAGGGATGAAAAACTGTTTTTT
TRBJ1-2 | TRBV27 | - | - | CASRGSGVKGLREGYTF | TGTGCCAGCAGGGGAAGCGGTGTTAAGGGACTGAGAGAGGGCTACACCTTC
TRBJ2-7 | TRBV28 | - | - | CASSLGTRLWEQYF | TGTGCCAGCAGTTTAGGGACAAGGCTATGGGAGCAGTACTTC
TRBJ1-4 | TRBV18 | - | - | CASSARREPNEKLFF | TGTGCCAGCTCCGCGAGGAGGGAGCCTAATGAAAAACTGTTTTTT
TRBJ1-1 | TRBV28 | - | - | CASSLYGEAFF | TGTGCCAGCAGTTTATACGGTGAAGCTTTCTTT
TRBJ1-6 | TRBV5-6 | - | - | CASSLERRYNSPLHF | TGTGCCAGCAGCTTGGAAAGGCGGTATAATTCACCCCTCCACTTT
TRBJ2-1 | TRBV11-2 | - | TRBD2 | CASSLGLAGYNEQFF | TGTGCCAGCAGCCTAGGACTAGCGGGGTATAATGAGCAGTTCTTC
TRBJ2-7 | TRBV15 | - | TRBD2 | CATNGGASYEQYF | TGTGCCACAAACGGGGGGGCCAGCTACGAGCAGTACTTC
TRBJ1-2 | TRBV10-1 | - | - | CASSEFRQTYGYTF | TGCGCCAGCAGTGAGTTCCGACAGACCTATGGCTACACCTTC
TRBJ1-4 | TRBV5-1 | - | TRBD1 | CASSLGLGQRNEKLFF | TGCGCCAGCAGCTTAGGCTTGGGACAGAGGAATGAAAAACTGTTTTTT
TRBJ1-5 | TRBV19 | - | - | CASSLQSTAVQPQHF | TGTGCCAGTAGTCTACAGTCGACCGCCGTTCAGCCCCAGCATTTT
TRBJ1-1 | TRBV19 | once | TRBD1 | CASIRDRGPGNTEAFF | TGTGCCAGTATCCGGGACAGGGGGCCTGGGAACACTGAAGCTTTCTTT
TRBJ2-1 | TRBV5-6 | - | - | CASSVDGNEQFF | TGTGCCAGCAGCGTTGACGGGAATGAGCAGTTCTTC
TRBJ2-7 | TRBV7-6 | once | - | CASSLGPGHSYEQYF | TGTGCCAGCAGCTTAGGTCCGGGACACTCCTACGAGCAGTACTTC
TRBJ2-6 | TRBV7-3 | - | TRBD1 | CASSGQGSGANVLTF | TGTGCCAGCAGCGGACAGGGGTCTGGGGCCAACGTCCTGACTTTC
TRBJ1-2 | TRBV4-3 | - | - | CASSQENGRWTLGYTF | TGCGCCAGCAGCCAAGAGAACGGACGGTGGACATTAGGCTACACCTTC
TRBJ2-1 | TRBV4-3 | - | - | CASSQGTADPIVEQFF | TGCGCCAGCAGCCAAGGGACAGCGGATCCCATCGTCGAGCAGTTCTTC
TRBJ1-1 | TRBV11-2 | - | - | CASSLSGNTEAFF | TGTGCCAGCAGCTTATCAGGGAACACTGAAGCTTTCTTT
TRBJ1-2 | TRBV7-2 | - | TRBD1 | CASSWDREGYTF | TGTGCCAGCAGCTGGGACAGGGAAGGCTACACCTTC
TRBJ1-3 | TRBV7-7 | - | - | CASSPSSGNTIYF | TGTGCCAGCAGCCCCAGCTCTGGAAACACCATATATTTT
TRBJ2-7 | TRBV29-1 | - | TRBD1 | CSVEKQGAWEQYF | TGCAGCGTTGAAAAACAGGGGGCGTGGGAGCAGTACTTC
TRBJ2-5 | TRBV6-5 | - | TRBD1 | CASRTTGTGVETQYF | TGTGCCAGCAGAACAACCGGGACAGGGGTGGAGACCCAGTACTTC
TRBJ2-7 | TRBV7-6 | - | TRBD1 | CASSLRKDRGSEQYF | TGTGCCAGCAGCTTAAGGAAGGACAGGGGAAGCGAGCAGTACTTC
TRBJ1-3 | TRBV5-6 | - | - | CASSAYRQLSGNTIYF | TGTGCCAGCAGCGCCTACAGACAGCTCTCTGGAAACACCATATATTTT
TRBJ1-2 | TRBV9 | - | - | CASSPGVVGYTF | TGTGCCAGCAGCCCAGGGGTCGTCGGCTACACCTTC
TRBJ2-7 | TRBV19 | - | TRBD2 | CATAAGPRSYEQYF | TGTGCCACCGCAGCGGGACCCCGCTCCTACGAGCAGTACTTC
TRBJ2-7 | TRBV7-9 | - | - | CASSSQGTFQDEQYF | TGTGCCAGCAGCTCGCAGGGAACTTTCCAGGACGAGCAGTACTTC
TRBJ2-2 | TRBV6-5 | - | - | CASSGGASGELFF | TGTGCCAGCAGTGGGGGGGCGTCCGGGGAGCTGTTTTTT
TRBJ2-7 | TRBV5-6 | - | TRBD1 | CASSFGTGDYEQYF | TGTGCCAGCAGCTTCGGGACAGGTGACTACGAGCAGTACTTC
TRBJ2-5 | TRBV4-1 | - | - | CASSPDRTQETQYF | TGCGCCAGCAGCCCAGACAGGACACAAGAGACCCAGTACTTC
TRBJ1-1 | TRBV7-8 | - | - | CASSLARTGANTEAFF | TGTGCCAGCAGCTTAGCGCGTACAGGAGCGAACACTGAAGCTTTCTTT
TRBJ1-4 | TRBV7-2 | - | TRBD1 | CASSVQGAQNEKLFF | TGTGCCAGCAGCGTACAGGGGGCTCAAAATGAAAAACTGTTTTTT
TRBJ2-1 | TRBV5-6 | - | TRBD1 | CASSLGGTGFNNEQFF | TGTGCCAGCAGCTTGGGTGGGACAGGGTTTAACAATGAGCAGTTCTTC
TRBJ2-7 | TRBV5-4 | - | TRBD1 | CASSPGQGGSYEQYF | TGTGCCAGCAGCCCGGGACAGGGGGGATCCTACGAGCAGTACTTC
TRBJ1-4 | TRBV6-6 | many | TRBD1 | CASSDGGGWDEKLFF | TGTGCCAGCAGTGACGGAGGGGGCTGGGATGAAAAACTGTTTTTT
TRBJ1-2 | TRBV27 | - | - | CASSLEGNYGYTF | TGTGCCAGCAGCTTGGAGGGAAACTATGGCTACACCTTC
TRBJ2-7 | TRBV5-1 | - | TRBD2 | CASSLNWAGGPPSPYEQYF | TGCGCCAGCAGCTTGAATTGGGCGGGGGGCCCCCCCTCTCCCTACGAGCAGTACTTC
TRBJ2-1 | TRBV27 | - | TRBD2 | CASRVGGELSSYYNEQFF | TGTGCCAGCAGGGTGGGGGGGGAGCTCTCCAGTTACTACAATGAGCAGTTCTTC
TRBJ1-5 | TRBV29-1 | - | - | CSAQNRSNQPQHF | TGCAGCGCTCAAAACCGGAGCAATCAGCCCCAGCATTTT
TRBJ2-1 | TRBV5-4 | - | TRBD2 | CASSFRAGGPDTEQFF | TGTGCCAGCAGCTTTAGAGCGGGGGGGCCGGACACTGAGCAGTTCTTC
TRBJ1-2 | TRBV5-1 | - | TRBD1 | CASSPRTGPNYGYTF | TGCGCCAGCAGCCCACGGACAGGTCCTAACTATGGCTACACCTTC
TRBJ1-1 | TRBV19 | - | TRBD1 | CASSLRDRATEAFF | TGTGCCAGTAGTCTCCGGGACAGGGCAACTGAAGCTTTCTTT
TRBJ1-6 | TRBV18 | - | TRBD1 | CASSPPTGGKSPLHF | TGTGCCAGCTCACCACCCACAGGGGGCAAGTCACCCCTCCACTTT
TRBJ1-1 | TRBV5-1 | - | - | CASSSGDTEAFF | TGCGCCAGCAGCAGTGGAGACACTGAAGCTTTCTTT
TRBJ2-3 | TRBV5-4 | - | - | CASSLNQGSLTDTQYF | TGTGCCAGCAGCTTGAACCAGGGGTCTCTCACAGATACGCAGTATTTT